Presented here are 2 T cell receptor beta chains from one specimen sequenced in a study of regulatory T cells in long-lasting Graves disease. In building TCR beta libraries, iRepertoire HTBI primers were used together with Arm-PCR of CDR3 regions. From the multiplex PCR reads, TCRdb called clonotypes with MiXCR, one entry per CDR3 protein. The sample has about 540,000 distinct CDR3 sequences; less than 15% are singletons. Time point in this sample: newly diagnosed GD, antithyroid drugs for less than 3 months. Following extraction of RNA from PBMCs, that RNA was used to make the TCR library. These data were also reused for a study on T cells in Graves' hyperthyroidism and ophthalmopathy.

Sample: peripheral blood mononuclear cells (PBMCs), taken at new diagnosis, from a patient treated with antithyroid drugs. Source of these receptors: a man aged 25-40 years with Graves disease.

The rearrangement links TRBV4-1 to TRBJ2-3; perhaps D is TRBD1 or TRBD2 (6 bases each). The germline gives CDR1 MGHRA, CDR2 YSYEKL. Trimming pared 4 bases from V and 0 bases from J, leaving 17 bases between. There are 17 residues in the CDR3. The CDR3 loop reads CASSLRGRGPSTDTQYF. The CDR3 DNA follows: TGCGCCAGCAGCCTACGGGGGCGGGGCCCCAGCACAGATACGCAGTATTTT.

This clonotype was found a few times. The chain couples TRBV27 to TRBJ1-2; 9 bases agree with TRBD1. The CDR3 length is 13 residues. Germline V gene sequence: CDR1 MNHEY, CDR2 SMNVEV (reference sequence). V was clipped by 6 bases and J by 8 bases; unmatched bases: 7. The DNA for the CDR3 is TGTGCCAGCAGGCCACAGGGGGCCGGGGGCTACACCTTC. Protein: CASRPQGAGGYTF.